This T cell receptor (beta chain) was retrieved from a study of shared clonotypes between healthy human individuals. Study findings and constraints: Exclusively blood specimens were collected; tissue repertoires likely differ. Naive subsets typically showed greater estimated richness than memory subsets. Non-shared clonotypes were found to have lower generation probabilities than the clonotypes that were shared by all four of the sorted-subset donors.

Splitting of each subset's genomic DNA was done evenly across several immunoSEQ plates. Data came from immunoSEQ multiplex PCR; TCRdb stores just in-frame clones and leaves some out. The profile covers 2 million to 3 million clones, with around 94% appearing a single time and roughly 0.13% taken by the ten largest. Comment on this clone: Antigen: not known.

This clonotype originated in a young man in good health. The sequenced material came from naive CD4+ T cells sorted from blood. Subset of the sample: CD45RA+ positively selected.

Here the CDR3 reads CASGSDRVNYGYTF. CDR3 nucleotides: TGTGCTAGTGGTTCGGACAGGGTAAACTATGGCTACACCTTC. The V call is TRBV12-5, the J call TRBJ1-2, with 8 nucleotides matching TRBD1. This CDR3 region has 14 residues. Germline CDR1 LGHNT, CDR2 FRNRAP. J lost 2 bases, V lost 4 bases, and 3 bases had no gene match.